This T cell receptor (beta chain) was obtained from a study of long-term antiretroviral therapy in people with HIV. V lost 3 bases and J lost 5; bases outside the gene matches: 1. The CDR3 totals 12 residues. The germline gives CDR1 SGHVS, CDR2 FQNEAQ. This clone is medium-sized in the sample. Every donor had one or more pre-ART and two or more post-ART PBMC samples. Going into DNA extraction, samples held roughly 0.95-11 million cryopreserved PBMC. The authors ran the immunoSEQ assay, v3.0, at survey level. Each sample aimed for roughly 40,000-50,000 sequenced T-cell genomes. TCRdb keeps only in-frame clones here, not all; method: immunoSEQ multiplex PCR. The sample shows 25,000 to 35,000 clones, about 94% of them seen only once.

This rearrangement joins TRBV7-8 to TRBJ2-7, with 7 bases matching TRBD2. The source material was unsorted PBMCs, sampled around 7.4 years after starting antiretroviral therapy. The sequence derives from a man between 45 and 60 years old with HIV. The CDR3 loop is CASSFGTNEQYF. The CDR3 DNA reads TGTGCCAGCAGCTTCGGGACTAACGAGCAGTACTTC.